Below, 3 T cell receptor beta chains from the same sample are listed, as sequenced in a study of neurological immune-mediated disorders. Time point defined: longitudinal time-point 2. From the 5' RACE reads, TCRdb called clonotypes with MiXCR, one entry per CDR3 protein. The sample includes about 90,000 distinct CDR3 sequences, around 13% of them seen just once. The specimen sequenced was PBMCs. The receptors were sampled from a female donor with HTLV-1-associated myelopathy (HAM/TSP).

This clonotype was observed at least ten times. The genes are TRBV2 and TRBJ2-1; 11 positions agree with TRBD2. From germline, CDR1 is SNHLY and CDR2 FYNNEI. The V segment lost 7 bases and the J segment 3 bases; nucleotides outside the gene matches: 5. This CDR3 spans 15 amino acids. CDR3 sequence: CASKTGTSGYNEQFF. In DNA, the CDR3 is TGTGCCAGCAAGACCGGGACTAGCGGCTACAATGAGCAGTTCTTC.

This clonotype was detected many times. The rearrangement links TRBV9 to TRBJ1-3, with D unclear. Per germline, CDR1 SGDLS and CDR2 YYNGEE. The CDR3 sequence is 13 residues long. Deletions cut 0 bases from V and 4 bases from J, with 5 bases between. CDR3 protein: CASSVEAGNTIYF. The CDR3 DNA follows: TGTGCCAGCAGCGTAGAGGCCGGAAACACCATATATTTT.

V and J are TRBV2 and TRBJ1-3; D not resolved. Trimming took off 11 bases at V and 0 bases at J, with 11 bases between the two ends. The CDR3 consists of 13 residues. Germline loops: CDR1 SNHLY, CDR2 FYNNEI. DNA for the CDR3: TGTGCCGGGTCCAGAACCTCTGGAAACACCATATATTTT. Translating it yields CAGSRTSGNTIYF.